One sample yielded the 6 T cell receptor beta chains listed below, sequenced in a study of blood T cell repertoires in COVID-19. The repertoire was sequenced with immunoSEQ multiplex PCR; TCRdb's copy has only in-frame clones and lacks some. The sample holds 250,000 to 350,000 clones, around 85% seen once. Sample: PBMCs or T cells enriched from blood (not recorded which). These receptor sequences come from a woman in her twenties or thirties who had recovered from COVID-19.

This chain uses TRBV5-1 with TRBJ1-2; maybe TRBD1 (5 bases). The length of the CDR3 is 13 residues. Per the germline V gene, CDR1 is SGHRS and CDR2 is YFSETQ. V lost 0 bases and J 8 bases, leaving 11 bases between the germline ends. The CDR3 DNA sequence: TGCGCCAGCAGCTTGGTGCAGGGCGAGGGCTACACCTTC. Translation: CASSLVQGEGYTF.

V and J are TRBV7-8 and TRBJ2-3; D perhaps matches TRBD2 (5 bases). There are 18 residues in the CDR3. Between the trimmed V and J ends, which lost 2 bases and 2 bases, there was a span of 20 bases. Germline V CDR1 and CDR2: SGHVS, FQNEAQ. Here the CDR3 reads CASSLREPRGSSTDTQYF. CDR3 nucleotides: TGTGCCAGCAGCTTAAGGGAACCGCGAGGGAGCTCCACAGATACGCAGTATTTT.

For the CDR3, the DNA is TGTGCCAGCAGCCGTATCGCGGGAGGGTACACAGATACGCAGTATTTT. Protein sequence: CASSRIAGGYTDTQYF. The chain is built from TRBV7-8 and TRBJ2-3, with 9 bases matching TRBD2. V was pared by 5 bases and J by 2 bases, with 8 bases of the junction left unmatched. The CDR3 sequence is 16 residues long. Per germline, CDR1 SGHVS and CDR2 FQNEAQ.

This clone was observed a single time. This rearrangement joins TRBV9 to TRBJ2-1; D is ambiguous. CDR1 is SGDLS, CDR2 YYNGEE, per germline. V was clipped by 4 bases and J by 0 bases, with 14 bases between them. This CDR3 contains 16 residues. This CDR3 is CASSRIPRGSYNEQFF. The CDR3 region has the DNA TGTGCCAGCAGCCGTATTCCGCGCGGCTCCTACAATGAGCAGTTCTTC.

The gene calls are TRBV7-2 and TRBJ2-7; D is possibly TRBD1 (6 bases). The CDR3 extends over 14 amino acids. Per germline, CDR1 SGHTA and CDR2 FQGNSA. V was shortened by 5 bases and J by 2 bases, with 13 bases between the two germline ends. The CDR3, as DNA: TGTGCCAGCAGCGCTACTAGGACAGCCTACGAGCAGTACTTC. The encoded protein is CASSATRTAYEQYF.

The chain uses TRBV27 and TRBJ2-7; D perhaps matches TRBD1 (5 bases). Germline lookup yields CDR1 MNHEY and CDR2 SMNVEV (reference sequence). This CDR3 region has 14 residues. V was shortened by 8 bases and J by 0 bases, with 14 bases between the two germline ends. As DNA, the CDR3 is TGTGCCAGCGGGGCAGTTCCTCACTCCTACGAGCAGTACTTC. This codes for CASGAVPHSYEQYF.